Listed below are T cell receptor beta chains from one sample, sequenced in a study of cytomegalovirus exposure and HLA in healthy donors. The method was immunoSEQ multiplex PCR; TCRdb's version includes in-frame clones alone and lacks a portion of them. The table records about 150,000 clones, around 83% of them present only once. The sequencing input was PBMCs. The receptors originated from a man between 50 and 59 years old in good health and CMV-seropositive. Each CDR3 is given without its conserved first and last residue. Each record gives: CDR3 protein, D gene, J gene, V gene. A D gene is named only where the DNA matches it firmly.

CDR3: ASSQAGGRTEAF
D: TRBD1
J: TRBJ1-1
V: TRBV4-1

CDR3: ATSADRNVQPQH
D: NA
J: TRBJ1-5
V: TRBV15

CDR3: ATSRPGQSTDTQY
D: NA
J: TRBJ2-3
V: TRBV15

CDR3: ASSVATSGTYNEQF
D: TRBD2
J: TRBJ2-1
V: TRBV9

CDR3: ASYPGLTTDTQY
D: TRBD2
J: TRBJ2-3
V: TRBV5-1

CDR3: ASSLGSQGLREQF
D: NA
J: TRBJ2-1
V: TRBV7-8

CDR3: ASNSGQGATDTQY
D: TRBD1
J: TRBJ2-3
V: TRBV9

CDR3: ASSLGSGETDTQY
D: NA
J: TRBJ2-3
V: TRBV11-3

CDR3: ASSPLGVSTDTQY
D: NA
J: TRBJ2-3
V: TRBV7-9

CDR3: ASGQGTLANYGYT
D: TRBD1
J: TRBJ1-2
V: TRBV6-6

CDR3: ASRSGSYEQY
D: NA
J: TRBJ2-7
V: TRBV2

CDR3: ASRTRGRGDTQY
D: TRBD1
J: TRBJ2-3
V: TRBV19

CDR3: ASSLSHIRRSNEKLF
D: NA
J: TRBJ1-4
V: TRBV27

CDR3: ASSSPGTGAYSYEQY
D: TRBD1
J: TRBJ2-7
V: TRBV5-4

CDR3: ASSLNRGHVTNEKLF
D: TRBD1
J: TRBJ1-4
V: TRBV27

CDR3: ASSLVGGQGEQF
D: TRBD1
J: TRBJ2-1
V: TRBV11-2

CDR3: ASSLAGGYNEQF
D: TRBD2
J: TRBJ2-1
V: TRBV11-2

CDR3: ASSGGVGSANYGYT
D: NA
J: TRBJ1-2
V: TRBV5-1

CDR3: ASSVGGTEQETQY
D: TRBD1
J: TRBJ2-5
V: TRBV9

CDR3: ASSVGSGGYEQY
D: TRBD2
J: TRBJ2-7
V: TRBV9

CDR3: ASTPPRDLAKNIQY
D: NA
J: TRBJ2-4
V: TRBV2

CDR3: ASSPSGGSYEQY
D: TRBD2
J: TRBJ2-7
V: TRBV6-5

CDR3: ASSPPGASGGYNEQF
D: TRBD2
J: TRBJ2-1
V: TRBV11-2

CDR3: ASSAQRTDYNEQF
D: NA
J: TRBJ2-1
V: TRBV2

CDR3: ASSLRGAYGYT
D: NA
J: TRBJ1-2
V: TRBV5-4

CDR3: ASSYDGVGKAF
D: NA
J: TRBJ1-1
V: TRBV6-5

CDR3: ASSQEWTSGSYEQY
D: TRBD2
J: TRBJ2-7
V: TRBV4-1

CDR3: ATSRSGTSSYNEQF
D: TRBD2
J: TRBJ2-1
V: TRBV15

CDR3: ASSQDRLAGSYNEQF
D: TRBD2
J: TRBJ2-1
V: TRBV14